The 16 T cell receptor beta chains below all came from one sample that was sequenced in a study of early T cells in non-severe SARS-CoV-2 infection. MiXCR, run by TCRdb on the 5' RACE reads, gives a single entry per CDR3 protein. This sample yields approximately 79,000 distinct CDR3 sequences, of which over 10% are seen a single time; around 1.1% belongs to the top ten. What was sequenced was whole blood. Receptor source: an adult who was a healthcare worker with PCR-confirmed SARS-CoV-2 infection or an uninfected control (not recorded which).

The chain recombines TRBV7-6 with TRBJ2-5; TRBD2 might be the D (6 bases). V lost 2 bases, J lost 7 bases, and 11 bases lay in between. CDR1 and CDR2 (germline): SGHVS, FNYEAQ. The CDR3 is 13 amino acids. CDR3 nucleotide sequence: TGTGCCAGCAGCTTACAGGAGGGAACGACCCAGTACTTC. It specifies CASSLQEGTTQYF.

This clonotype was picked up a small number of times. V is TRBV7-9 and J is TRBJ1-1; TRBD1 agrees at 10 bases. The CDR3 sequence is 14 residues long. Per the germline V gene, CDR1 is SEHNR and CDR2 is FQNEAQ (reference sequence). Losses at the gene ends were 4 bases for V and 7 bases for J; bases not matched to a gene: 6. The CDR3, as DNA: TGTGCCAGCAGCTCCCCGGGACAGGGGTTTGAAGCTTTCTTT. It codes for CASSSPGQGFEAFF.

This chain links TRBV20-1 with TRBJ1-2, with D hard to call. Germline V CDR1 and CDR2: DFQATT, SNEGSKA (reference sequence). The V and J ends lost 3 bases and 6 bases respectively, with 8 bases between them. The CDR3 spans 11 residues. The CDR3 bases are TGCAGTGCTAGTAATATGGATGGCTACACCTTC. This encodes CSASNMDGYTF.

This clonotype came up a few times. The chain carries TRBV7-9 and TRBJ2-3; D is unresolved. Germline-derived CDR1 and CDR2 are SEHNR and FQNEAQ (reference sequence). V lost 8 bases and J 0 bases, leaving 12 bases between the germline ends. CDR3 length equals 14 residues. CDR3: CASYHFLSTDTQYF. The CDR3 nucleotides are TGTGCCAGCTACCATTTCCTAAGCACAGATACGCAGTATTTT.

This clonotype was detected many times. The CDR3 region has the DNA TGTGCCAGCAGCGGGACTAGCGGTCGGAGCTCCTACAATGAGCAGTTCTTC. Protein product: CASSGTSGRSSYNEQFF. The V gene is TRBV6-1, the J gene TRBJ2-1; TRBD2 agrees at 11 bases. The germline gives CDR1 MNHNS, CDR2 SASEGT. There are 17 residues in the CDR3. V shed 6 bases, J shed 0 bases, and the junction held 7 bases outside the gene matches.

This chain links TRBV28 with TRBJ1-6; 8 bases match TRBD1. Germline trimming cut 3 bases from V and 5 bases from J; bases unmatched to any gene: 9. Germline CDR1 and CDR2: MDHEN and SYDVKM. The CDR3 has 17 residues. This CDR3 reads CASSLDRARANNSPLHF. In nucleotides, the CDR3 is TGTGCCAGCAGTTTGGACAGGGCCAGGGCCAATAATTCACCCCTCCACTTT.

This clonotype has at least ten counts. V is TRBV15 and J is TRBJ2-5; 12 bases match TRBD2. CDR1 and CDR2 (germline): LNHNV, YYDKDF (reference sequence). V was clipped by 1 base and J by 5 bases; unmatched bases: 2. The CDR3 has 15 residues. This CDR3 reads CATSRGLAGVETQYF. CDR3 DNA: TGTGCCACCAGCAGAGGACTAGCGGGGGTTGAGACCCAGTACTTC.

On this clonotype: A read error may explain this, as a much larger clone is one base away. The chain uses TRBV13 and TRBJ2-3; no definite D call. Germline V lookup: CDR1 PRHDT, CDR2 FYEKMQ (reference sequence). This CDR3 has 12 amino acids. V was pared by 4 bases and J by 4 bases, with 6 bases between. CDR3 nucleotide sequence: TGTGCCAGCAGCTCCCCCCCAGATACGCAGTATTTT. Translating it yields CASSSPPDTQYF. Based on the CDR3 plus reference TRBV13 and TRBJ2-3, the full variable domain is AAGVIQSPRHLIKEKRETATLKCYPIPRHDTVYWYQQGPGQDPQFLISFYEKMQSDKGSIPDRFSAQQFSDYHSELNMSSLELGDSALYFCASSSPPDTQYFGPGTRLTVL.

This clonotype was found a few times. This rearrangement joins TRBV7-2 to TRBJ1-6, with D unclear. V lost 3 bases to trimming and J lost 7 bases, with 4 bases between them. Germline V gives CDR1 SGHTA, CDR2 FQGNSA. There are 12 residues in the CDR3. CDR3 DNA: TGTGCCAGCAGCTTCGGGAATTCACCCCTCCACTTT. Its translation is CASSFGNSPLHF. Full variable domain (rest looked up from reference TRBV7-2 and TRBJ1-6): GAGVSQSPSNKVTEKGKDVELRCDPISGHTALYWYRQSLGQGLEFLIYFQGNSAPDKSGLPSDRFSAERTGGSVSTLTIQRTQQEDSAVYLCASSFGNSPLHFGNGTRLTVT.

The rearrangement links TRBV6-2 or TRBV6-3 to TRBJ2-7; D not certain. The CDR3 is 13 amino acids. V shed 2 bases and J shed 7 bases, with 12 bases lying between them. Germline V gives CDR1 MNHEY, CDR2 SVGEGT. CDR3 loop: CASSYGELEEQYF. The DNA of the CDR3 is TGTGCCAGCAGTTACGGAGAATTGGAAGAGCAGTACTTC.

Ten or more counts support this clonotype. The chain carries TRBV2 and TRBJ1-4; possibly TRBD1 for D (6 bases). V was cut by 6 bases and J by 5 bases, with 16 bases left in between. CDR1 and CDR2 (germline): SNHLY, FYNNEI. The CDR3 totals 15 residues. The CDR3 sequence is CASSPLDRRNEKLFF. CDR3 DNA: TGTGCCAGCAGCCCACTAGACAGGAGAAATGAAAAACTGTTTTTT.

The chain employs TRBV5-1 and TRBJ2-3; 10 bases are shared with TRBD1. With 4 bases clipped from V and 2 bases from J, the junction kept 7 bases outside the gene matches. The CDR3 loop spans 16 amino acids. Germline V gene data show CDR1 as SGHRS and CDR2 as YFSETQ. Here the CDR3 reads CASSAGGQGITDTQYF. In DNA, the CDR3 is TGCGCCAGCAGCGCAGGGGGACAGGGGATCACAGATACGCAGTATTTT. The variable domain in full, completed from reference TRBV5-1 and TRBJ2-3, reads KAGVTQTPRYLIKTRGQQVTLSCSPISGHRSVSWYQQTPGQGLQFLFEYFSETQRNKGNFPGRFSGRQFSNSRSEMNVSTLELGDSALYLCASSAGGQGITDTQYFGPGTRLTVL.

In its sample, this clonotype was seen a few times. In DNA form, the CDR3 reads TGTGCCAGCAGCCACGCAGGGAGCGAGCAGTACTTC. It specifies CASSHAGSEQYF. The chain has TRBV3-1 and TRBJ2-7; tentatively, D is TRBD1 or TRBD2 (5 bases each). V was trimmed by 3 bases and J by 6 bases, leaving 9 bases between them. Per germline, CDR1 LGHDT and CDR2 YNNKEL (reference sequence). The CDR3 sequence is 12 residues long.

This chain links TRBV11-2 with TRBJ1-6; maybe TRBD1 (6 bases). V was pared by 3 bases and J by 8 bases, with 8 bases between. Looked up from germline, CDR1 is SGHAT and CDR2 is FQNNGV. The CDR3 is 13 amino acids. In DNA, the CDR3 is TGTGCCAGCAGCTTTCCAGGGGATTCACCCCTCCACTTT. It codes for CASSFPGDSPLHF.

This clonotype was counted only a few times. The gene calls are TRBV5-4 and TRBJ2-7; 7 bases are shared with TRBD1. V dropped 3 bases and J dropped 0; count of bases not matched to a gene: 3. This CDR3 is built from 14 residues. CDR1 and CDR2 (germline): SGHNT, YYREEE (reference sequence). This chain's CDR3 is CASSSGTASYEQYF. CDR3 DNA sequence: TGTGCCAGCAGCTCCGGGACAGCCTCCTACGAGCAGTACTTC.

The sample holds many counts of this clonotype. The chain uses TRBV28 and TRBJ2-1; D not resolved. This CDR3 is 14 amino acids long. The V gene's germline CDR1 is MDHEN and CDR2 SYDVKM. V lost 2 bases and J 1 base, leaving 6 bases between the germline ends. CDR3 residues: CASSLPRSYNEQFF. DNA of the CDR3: TGTGCCAGCAGTTTACCCAGATCCTACAATGAGCAGTTCTTC. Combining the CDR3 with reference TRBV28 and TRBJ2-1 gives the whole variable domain DVKVTQSSRYLVKRTGEKVFLECVQDMDHENMFWYRQDPGLGLRLIYFSYDVKMKEKGDIPEGYSVSREKKERFSLILESASTNQTSMYLCASSLPRSYNEQFFGPGTRLTVL.